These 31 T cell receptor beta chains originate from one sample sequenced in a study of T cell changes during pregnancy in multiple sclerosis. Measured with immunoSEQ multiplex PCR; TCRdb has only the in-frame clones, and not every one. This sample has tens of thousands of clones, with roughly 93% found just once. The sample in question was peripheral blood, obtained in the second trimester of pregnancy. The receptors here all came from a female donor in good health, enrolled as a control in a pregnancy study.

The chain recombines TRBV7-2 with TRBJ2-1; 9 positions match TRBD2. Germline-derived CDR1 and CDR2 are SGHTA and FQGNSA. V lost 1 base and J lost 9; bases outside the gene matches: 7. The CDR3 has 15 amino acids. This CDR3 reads CASSLGASGAREQFF. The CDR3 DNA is TGTGCCAGCAGCTTAGGGGCTAGCGGGGCGCGTGAGCAGTTCTTC.

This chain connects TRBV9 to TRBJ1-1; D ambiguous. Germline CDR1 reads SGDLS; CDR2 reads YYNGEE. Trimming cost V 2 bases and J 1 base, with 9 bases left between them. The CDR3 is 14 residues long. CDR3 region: CASSVITENTEAFF. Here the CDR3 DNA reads TGTGCCAGCAGCGTTATAACAGAGAACACTGAAGCTTTCTTT.

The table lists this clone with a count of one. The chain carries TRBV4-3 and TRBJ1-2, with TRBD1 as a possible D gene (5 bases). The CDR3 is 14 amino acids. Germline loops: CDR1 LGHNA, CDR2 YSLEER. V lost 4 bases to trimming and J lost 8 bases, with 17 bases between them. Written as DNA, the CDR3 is TGCGCCAGCAGCCCCCAGAGTAGGGGCCACGGCTACACCTTC. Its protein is CASSPQSRGHGYTF.

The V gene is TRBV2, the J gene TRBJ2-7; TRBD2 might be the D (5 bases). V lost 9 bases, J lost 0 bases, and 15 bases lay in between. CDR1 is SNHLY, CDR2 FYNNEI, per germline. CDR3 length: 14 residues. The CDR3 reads CASTLARSSYEQYF. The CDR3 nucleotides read TGTGCCAGTACCTTAGCGAGGAGCTCCTACGAGCAGTACTTC.

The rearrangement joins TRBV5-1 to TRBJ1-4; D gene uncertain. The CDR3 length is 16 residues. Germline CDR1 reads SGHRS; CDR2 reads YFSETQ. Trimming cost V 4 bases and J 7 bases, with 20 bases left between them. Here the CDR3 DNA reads TGCGCCAGCAGCGGGAAGGACGGAGGATCGATTGAAAAACTGTTTTTT. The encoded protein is CASSGKDGGSIEKLFF.

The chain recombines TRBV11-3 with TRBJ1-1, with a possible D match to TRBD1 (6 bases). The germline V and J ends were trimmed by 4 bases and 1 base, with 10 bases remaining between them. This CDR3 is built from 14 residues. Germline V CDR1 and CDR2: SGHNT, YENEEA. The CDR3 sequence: CASSSRTANTEAFF. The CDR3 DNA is TGTGCCAGCAGCTCCCGGACAGCGAACACTGAAGCTTTCTTT.

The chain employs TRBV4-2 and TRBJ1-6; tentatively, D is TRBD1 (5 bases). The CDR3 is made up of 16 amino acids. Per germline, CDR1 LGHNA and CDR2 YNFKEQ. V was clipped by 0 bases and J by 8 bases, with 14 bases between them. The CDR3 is CASSQEGPKKHSPLHF. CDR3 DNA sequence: TGTGCCAGCAGCCAAGAGGGGCCCAAGAAGCATTCACCCCTCCACTTT.

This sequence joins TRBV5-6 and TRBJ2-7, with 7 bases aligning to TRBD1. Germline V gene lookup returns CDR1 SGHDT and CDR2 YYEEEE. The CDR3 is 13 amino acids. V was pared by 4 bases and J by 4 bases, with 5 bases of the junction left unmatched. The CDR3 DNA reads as TGTGCCAGCAGCGTCGGGACAGAATACGAGCAGTACTTC. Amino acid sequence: CASSVGTEYEQYF.

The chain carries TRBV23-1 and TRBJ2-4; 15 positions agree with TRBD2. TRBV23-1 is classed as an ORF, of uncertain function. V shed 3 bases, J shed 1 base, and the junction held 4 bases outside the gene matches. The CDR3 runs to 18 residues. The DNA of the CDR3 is TGCGCCAGCAGTCACCGGACTAGCGGGGGGGTTGCCAAAAACATTCAGTACTTC. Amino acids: CASSHRTSGGVAKNIQYF.

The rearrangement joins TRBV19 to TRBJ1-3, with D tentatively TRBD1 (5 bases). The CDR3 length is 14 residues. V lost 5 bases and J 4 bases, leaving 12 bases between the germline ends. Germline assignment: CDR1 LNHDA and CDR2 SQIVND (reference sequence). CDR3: CASSSGMIGNTIYF. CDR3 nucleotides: TGTGCCAGTAGTTCAGGGATGATCGGAAACACCATATATTTT.

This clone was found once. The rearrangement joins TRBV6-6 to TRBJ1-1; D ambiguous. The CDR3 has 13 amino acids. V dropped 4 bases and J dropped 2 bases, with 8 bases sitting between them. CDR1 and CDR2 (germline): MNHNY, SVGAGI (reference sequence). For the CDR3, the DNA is TGTGCCAGCAGTTCCTTCGTAAACACTGAAGCTTTCTTT. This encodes CASSSFVNTEAFF.

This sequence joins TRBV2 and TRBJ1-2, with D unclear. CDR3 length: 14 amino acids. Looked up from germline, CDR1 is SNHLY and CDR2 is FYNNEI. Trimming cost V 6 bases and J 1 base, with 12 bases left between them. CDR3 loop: CASRPAAGNYGYTF. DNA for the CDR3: TGTGCCAGCAGACCGGCGGCGGGTAACTATGGCTACACCTTC.

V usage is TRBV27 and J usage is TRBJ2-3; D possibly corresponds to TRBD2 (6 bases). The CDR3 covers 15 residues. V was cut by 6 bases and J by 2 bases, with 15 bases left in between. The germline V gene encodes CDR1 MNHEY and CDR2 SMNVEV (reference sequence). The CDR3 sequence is CASRLGGTNTDTQYF. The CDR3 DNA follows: TGTGCCAGCAGACTTGGGGGGACGAACACAGATACGCAGTATTTT.

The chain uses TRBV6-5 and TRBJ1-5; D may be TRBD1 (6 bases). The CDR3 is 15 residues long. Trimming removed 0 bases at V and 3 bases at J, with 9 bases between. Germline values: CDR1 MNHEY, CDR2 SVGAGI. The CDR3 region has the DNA TGTGCCAGCAGTTACTCCGCAGGGGACAATCAGCCCCAGCATTTT. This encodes CASSYSAGDNQPQHF.

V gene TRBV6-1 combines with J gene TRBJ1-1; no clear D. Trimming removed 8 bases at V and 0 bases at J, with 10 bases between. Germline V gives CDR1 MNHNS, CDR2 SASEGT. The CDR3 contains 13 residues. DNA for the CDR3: TGTGCCAGCCCCCCTAAGATGAACACTGAAGCTTTCTTT. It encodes CASPPKMNTEAFF.

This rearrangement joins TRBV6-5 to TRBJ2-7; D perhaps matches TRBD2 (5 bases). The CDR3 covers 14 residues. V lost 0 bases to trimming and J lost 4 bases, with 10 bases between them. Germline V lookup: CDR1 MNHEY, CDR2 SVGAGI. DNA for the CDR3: TGTGCCAGCAGTTACTCACTCGGGGTGTACGAGCAGTACTTC. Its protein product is CASSYSLGVYEQYF.

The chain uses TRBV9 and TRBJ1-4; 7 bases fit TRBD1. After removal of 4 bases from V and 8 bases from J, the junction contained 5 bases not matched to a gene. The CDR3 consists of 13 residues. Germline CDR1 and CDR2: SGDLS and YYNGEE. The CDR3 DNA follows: TGTGCCAGCAGCCCAGGGACAGACGAAAAACTGTTTTTT. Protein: CASSPGTDEKLFF.

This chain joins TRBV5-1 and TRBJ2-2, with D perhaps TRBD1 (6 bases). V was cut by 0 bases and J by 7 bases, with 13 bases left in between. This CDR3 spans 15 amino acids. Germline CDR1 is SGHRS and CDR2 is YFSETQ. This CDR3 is CASSLDRAVDGELFF. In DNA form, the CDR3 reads TGCGCCAGCAGCTTGGACAGGGCGGTTGACGGGGAGCTGTTTTTT.

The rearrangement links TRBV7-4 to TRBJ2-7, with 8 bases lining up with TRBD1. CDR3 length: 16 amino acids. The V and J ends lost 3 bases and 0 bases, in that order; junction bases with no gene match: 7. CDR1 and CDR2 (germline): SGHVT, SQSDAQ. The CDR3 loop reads CASSFCGTGSSYEQYF. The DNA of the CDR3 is TGTGCCAGCAGCTTTTGCGGGACAGGCAGCTCCTACGAGCAGTACTTC.

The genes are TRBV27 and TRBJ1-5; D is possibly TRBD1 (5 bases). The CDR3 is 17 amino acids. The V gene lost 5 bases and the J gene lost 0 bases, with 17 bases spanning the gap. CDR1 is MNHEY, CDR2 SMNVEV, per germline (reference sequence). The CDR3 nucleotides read TGTGCCAGCAGTCTCCGACAGCGCCCTAATAGCAATCAGCCCCAGCATTTT. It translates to CASSLRQRPNSNQPQHF.

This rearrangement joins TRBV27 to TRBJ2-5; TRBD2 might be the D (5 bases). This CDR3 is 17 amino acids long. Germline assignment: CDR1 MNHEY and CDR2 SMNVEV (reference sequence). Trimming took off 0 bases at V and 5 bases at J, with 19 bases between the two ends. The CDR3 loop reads CASSLSMGDTLVETQYF. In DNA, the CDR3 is TGTGCCAGCAGTTTATCGATGGGAGACACCCTCGTGGAGACCCAGTACTTC.

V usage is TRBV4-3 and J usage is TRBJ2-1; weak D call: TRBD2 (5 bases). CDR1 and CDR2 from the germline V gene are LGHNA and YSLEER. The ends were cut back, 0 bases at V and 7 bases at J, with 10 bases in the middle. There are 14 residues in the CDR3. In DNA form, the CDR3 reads TGCGCCAGCAGCCAAGATCGGGGTTCAAATGAGCAGTTCTTC. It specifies CASSQDRGSNEQFF.

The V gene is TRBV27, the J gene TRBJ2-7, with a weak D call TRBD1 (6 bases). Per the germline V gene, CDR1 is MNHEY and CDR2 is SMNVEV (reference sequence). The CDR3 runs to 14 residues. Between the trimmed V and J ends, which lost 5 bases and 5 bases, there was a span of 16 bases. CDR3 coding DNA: TGTGCCAGCAGTGGCCCCACAGGGAACCACGAGCAGTACTTC. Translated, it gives CASSGPTGNHEQYF.

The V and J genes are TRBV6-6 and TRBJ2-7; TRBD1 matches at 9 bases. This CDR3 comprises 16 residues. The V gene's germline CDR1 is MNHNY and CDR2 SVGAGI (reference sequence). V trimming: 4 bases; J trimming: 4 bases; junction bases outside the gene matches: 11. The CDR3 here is CASSWTGAGSQYEQYF. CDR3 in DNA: TGTGCCAGCAGTTGGACAGGGGCGGGTTCACAGTACGAGCAGTACTTC.

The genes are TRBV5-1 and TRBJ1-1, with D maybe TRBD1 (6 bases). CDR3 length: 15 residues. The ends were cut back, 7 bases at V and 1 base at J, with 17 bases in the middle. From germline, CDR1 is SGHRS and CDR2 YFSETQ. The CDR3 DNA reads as TGCGCCAGCGCCCTGGGGCACAGGGCGAACACTGAAGCTTTCTTT. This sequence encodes CASALGHRANTEAFF. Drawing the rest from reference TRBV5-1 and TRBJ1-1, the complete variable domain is KAGVTQTPRYLIKTRGQQVTLSCSPISGHRSVSWYQQTPGQGLQFLFEYFSETQRNKGNFPGRFSGRQFSNSRSEMNVSTLELGDSALYLCASALGHRANTEAFFGQGTRLTVV.

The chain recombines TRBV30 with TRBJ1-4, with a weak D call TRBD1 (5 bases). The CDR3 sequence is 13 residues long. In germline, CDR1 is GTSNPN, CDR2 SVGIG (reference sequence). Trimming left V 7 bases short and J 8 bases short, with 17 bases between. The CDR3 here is CAFSRQTGEKLFF. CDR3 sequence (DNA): TGTGCCTTCTCCCGACAGACCGGGGAAAAACTGTTTTTT.

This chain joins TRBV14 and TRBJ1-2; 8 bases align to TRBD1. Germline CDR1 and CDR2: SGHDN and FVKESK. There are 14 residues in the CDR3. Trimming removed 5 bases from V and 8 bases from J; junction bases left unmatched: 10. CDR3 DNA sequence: TGTGCCAGCAGCTTCCGGGACAGGATCGGCGGCTACACCTTC. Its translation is CASSFRDRIGGYTF.

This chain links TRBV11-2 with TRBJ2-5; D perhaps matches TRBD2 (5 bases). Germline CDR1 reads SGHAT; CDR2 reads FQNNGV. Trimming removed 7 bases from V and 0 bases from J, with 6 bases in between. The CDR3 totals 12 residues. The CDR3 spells CASTGYQETQYF. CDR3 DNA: TGTGCCAGCACGGGGTACCAAGAGACCCAGTACTTC.

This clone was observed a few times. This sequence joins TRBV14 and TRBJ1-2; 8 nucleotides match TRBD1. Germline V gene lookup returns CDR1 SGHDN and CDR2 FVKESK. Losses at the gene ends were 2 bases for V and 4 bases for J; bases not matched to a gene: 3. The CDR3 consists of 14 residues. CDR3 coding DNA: TGTGCCAGCAGCCAAAGGGACAGGCCCTATGGCTACACCTTC. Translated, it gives CASSQRDRPYGYTF.

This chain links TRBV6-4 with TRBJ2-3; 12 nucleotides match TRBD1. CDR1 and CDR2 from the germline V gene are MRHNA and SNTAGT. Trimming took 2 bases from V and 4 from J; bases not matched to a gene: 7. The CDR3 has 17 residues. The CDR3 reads CASSDPDGTGGADTQYF. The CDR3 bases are TGTGCCAGCAGTGACCCTGATGGGACAGGGGGCGCAGATACGCAGTATTTT.

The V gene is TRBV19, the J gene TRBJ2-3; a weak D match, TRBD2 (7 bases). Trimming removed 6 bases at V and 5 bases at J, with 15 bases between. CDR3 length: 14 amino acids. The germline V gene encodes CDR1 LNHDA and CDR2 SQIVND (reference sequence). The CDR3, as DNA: TGTGCCAGTAGCCCGGGGGGCAGGGGAGATACGCAGTATTTT. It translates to CASSPGGRGDTQYF.